The following is a T cell receptor beta chain sequence with its context. The antigen is unknown. When sampled, the donors appeared nominally healthy, though they likely had unrecorded immune exposures. This record belongs to a study of cytomegalovirus exposure and HLA in healthy donors. Findings and caveats of the study: TCR beta V segments were, for the most part, productive about 87% or about 30% of the time in an earlier analysis.

PCR involved 60 Vbeta and 13 Jbeta primers. The protocol was immunoSEQ multiplex PCR, while the TCRdb copy is restricted to in-frame clones and leaves out a portion. The sample totals around 30,000 clones. V lost 0 bases and J lost 7, with 15 bases in between. The CDR3 contains 15 residues. Germline-derived CDR1 and CDR2 are LGHNA and YNFKEQ. The chain employs TRBV4-2 and TRBJ2-5; D is possibly TRBD2 (5 bases). This receptor was identified in a man in his thirties or forties in good health and CMV-seronegative. Specimen: PBMCs. CDR3 sequence (DNA): TGTGCCAGCAGCCAAGATCCGGGGAGTTCGAGGACCCAGTACTTC. Its translation: CASSQDPGSSRTQYF.